This T cell receptor (beta chain) emerged from a study of radiation and T cells in renal cell carcinoma. The method was immunoSEQ multiplex PCR; TCRdb's version includes in-frame clones alone and lacks a portion of them. The sample consists of about 150,000 clones, around 89% of them appearing once. The V gene's germline CDR1 is LNHDA and CDR2 SQIVND (reference sequence). Trimming took 3 bases from V and 0 from J; bases not matched to a gene: 1. The CDR3 consists of 14 residues. Time point in this sample: baseline pretreatment blood. As to treatment: 15 Gy SBRT to primary tumor, nephrectomy 4 weeks later.

J is TRBJ2-5 and V is TRBV19; 7 bases agree with TRBD1. Sequences were derived from blood, sampled from a patient whose treatment included radiotherapy and nephrectomy. The clonotype originates from an older woman with renal cell carcinoma. CDR3 amino acids: CASSMGQHQETQYF. The CDR3 DNA is TGTGCCAGTAGTATGGGACAGCACCAAGAGACCCAGTACTTC.